This T cell receptor beta chain was observed in a study of spatial heterogeneity in lung cancer. Notes on the study in general: Tumor TCRs that were ubiquitous and expanded showed up in blood more at resection than follow-up.

A unique molecular identifier was carried by every single TCR cDNA molecule. From the 5' RACE reads, TCRdb called clonotypes with MiXCR, one entry per CDR3 protein. The table includes under 75,000 distinct CDR3 sequences, roughly 15% detected once. This clonotype was seen at least ten times. Its antigen remains unknown. The V gene's germline CDR1 is SGHRS and CDR2 YFSETQ. V lost 4 bases and J lost 6; bases outside the gene matches: 8. The CDR3 runs 14 residues. The time point here: sample taken at primary tumor resection. In each case, whole RNA from tumor, nontumor lung or frozen PBMC was sequenced unsorted.

This receptor was obtained from a male donor with early-stage non-small cell lung cancer. Sequencing was performed on PBMCs, taken at surgery. The gene calls are TRBV5-1 and TRBJ2-7; 9 bases fit TRBD1. CDR3 loop: CASSLGQGMGEQYF. CDR3 bases: TGCGCCAGCAGCCTGGGACAGGGAATGGGCGAGCAGTACTTC.